Listed below are T cell receptor beta chains from one sample, sequenced in a study of blood T cell repertoires in COVID-19. The protocol was immunoSEQ multiplex PCR, while the TCRdb copy is restricted to in-frame clones and leaves out a portion. The top ten hold over 9% of the sample, which has 100,000 to 150,000 clones, roughly 80% seen once. Sequencing was done on a sample of peripheral blood. These receptors came from a woman aged 55-69 years with acute or convalescent COVID-19. Both conserved end residues are part of each CDR3. Each record gives: D gene, CDR3 length, V gene, J gene, clone size, CDR3 protein, CDR3 DNA. D genes are given only for firm matches. Rows give clone size only sometimes, using once, few, many, or a class for an expanded clone.

-	14	TRBV6-1	TRBJ1-2	-	CASSEVGRENGYTF	TGTGCCAGCAGTGAAGTGGGCAGGGAAAATGGCTACACCTTC
TRBD1	16	TRBV24-1	TRBJ1-4	-	CATSDTGGQGSEKLFF	TGTGCCACCAGTGACACCGGAGGACAGGGGAGTGAAAAACTGTTTTTT
TRBD1	14	TRBV10-3	TRBJ2-2	-	CAISDGQGSGELFF	TGTGCCATCAGTGATGGACAGGGGTCCGGGGAGCTGTTTTTT
TRBD1	15	TRBV14	TRBJ1-2	-	CASSQGQGANYGYTF	TGTGCCAGCAGCCAAGGACAGGGAGCTAACTATGGCTACACCTTC
-	13	TRBV12-3/TRBV12-4	TRBJ1-2	-	CASSLQTAYGYTF	TGTGCCAGCAGTTTACAGACAGCCTATGGCTACACCTTC
-	13	TRBV5-1	TRBJ1-1	once	CASSWRGPDQAFF	TGCGCCAGCAGTTGGAGGGGCCCCGACCAAGCTTTCTTT
-	13	TRBV6-2/TRBV6-3	TRBJ1-3	-	CASSPGNGNTIYF	TGTGCCAGCAGTCCGGGAAATGGAAACACCATATATTTT
TRBD2	15	TRBV2	TRBJ2-7	-	CASSATASGRYEQYF	TGTGCCAGCAGTGCTACGGCTAGCGGGCGATACGAGCAGTACTTC
TRBD1	15	TRBV29-1	TRBJ1-2	-	CSVPRDRSTNYGYTF	TGCAGCGTGCCCCGGGACAGGTCAACTAACTATGGCTACACCTTC
-	14	TRBV25-1	TRBJ2-2	-	CASSDTGKAGELFF	TGTGCCAGCAGTGACACAGGGAAGGCCGGGGAGCTGTTTTTT
-	13	TRBV19	TRBJ1-5	-	CATQGGGNQPQHF	TGTGCCACCCAGGGTGGGGGCAATCAGCCCCAGCATTTT
TRBD1	14	TRBV3-1/TRBV3-2	TRBJ1-1	-	CASSSTSGGTEAFF	TGTGCCAGCAGCTCAACCTCAGGGGGTACCGAAGCTTTCTTT
TRBD1	16	TRBV19	TRBJ1-2	-	CASWYSGGGAFNGYTF	TGTGCCAGTTGGTATTCTGGAGGGGGCGCGTTTAATGGCTACACCTTC
-	13	TRBV19	TRBJ1-5	-	CASSIDRGQPQHF	TGTGCCAGTAGTATAGATCGGGGGCAGCCCCAGCATTTT
TRBD2	13	TRBV5-6	TRBJ2-5	-	CASSPGGQETQYF	TGTGCCAGCAGCCCGGGGGGGCAAGAGACCCAGTACTTC
-	14	TRBV6-2/TRBV6-3	TRBJ1-6	-	CASSYLTRDSPLHF	TGTGCCAGCAGTTACCTAACTAGGGATTCACCCCTCCACTTT
-	17	TRBV5-1	TRBJ1-2	-	CASSSGISSPGEHGYTF	TGCGCCAGCAGCTCGGGGATTTCGTCACCGGGGGAGCATGGCTACACCTTC
TRBD1	15	TRBV2	TRBJ1-5	-	CASSVTGGGYQPQHF	TGTGCCAGCAGTGTAACAGGGGGCGGCTATCAGCCCCAGCATTTT
-	12	TRBV6-6	TRBJ1-2	-	CASSGQHYGYTF	TGTGCCAGCAGTGGACAGCACTATGGCTACACCTTC
-	13	TRBV9	TRBJ1-6	-	CASSALRDSPLHF	TGTGCCAGCAGCGCGCTTCGGGATTCACCCCTCCACTTT
-	12	TRBV25-1	TRBJ2-3	-	CASSRMGDTQYF	TGTGCCAGCAGCCGCATGGGCGATACGCAGTATTTT
-	13	TRBV6-5	TRBJ1-2	-	CASSQKQERGYTF	TGTGCCAGCAGTCAGAAACAGGAACGGGGCTACACCTTC
-	15	TRBV6-6	TRBJ1-1	-	CASSYPTAMNTEAFF	TGTGCCAGCAGTTACCCAACAGCCATGAACACTGAAGCTTTCTTT
-	12	TRBV19	TRBJ2-3	-	CASSIQGDTQYF	TGTGCCAGTAGTATACAGGGAGATACGCAGTATTTT
-	13	TRBV5-4	TRBJ1-1	few	CASSVTSQGEAFF	TGTGCCAGCAGCGTCACGTCCCAGGGTGAAGCTTTCTTT
TRBD1	13	TRBV19	TRBJ1-5	-	CASRDRDYQPQHF	TGTGCCAGTAGGGACAGGGACTATCAGCCCCAGCATTTT
TRBD1	12	TRBV27	TRBJ1-1	-	CASSRTGAEAFF	TGTGCCAGCAGTCGGACAGGGGCTGAAGCTTTCTTT
-	12	TRBV6-2/TRBV6-3	TRBJ1-3	once	CASTPQGNTIYF	TGTGCCAGCACCCCTCAAGGAAACACCATATATTTT
TRBD1	14	TRBV27	TRBJ1-2	-	CASSPWDRDNGYTF	TGTGCCAGCAGTCCTTGGGACAGGGATAATGGCTACACCTTC
TRBD1	14	TRBV13	TRBJ1-6	-	CASARGTAPSPLHF	TGTGCCAGCGCCCGTGGGACAGCCCCTTCACCCCTCCACTTT
-	18	TRBV19	TRBJ1-5	-	CASASVRLLGISNQPQHF	TGTGCCAGTGCCTCAGTAAGACTATTGGGGATTAGCAATCAGCCCCAGCATTTT
-	12	TRBV9	TRBJ1-2	once	CASSAGSYGYTF	TGTGCCAGCAGCGCCGGGAGCTATGGCTACACCTTC
-	17	TRBV12-5	TRBJ1-1	few	CASGLVLTGDWDTEAFF	TGTGCTAGTGGTTTGGTACTGACCGGGGACTGGGACACTGAAGCTTTCTTT
-	15	TRBV6-4	TRBJ1-1	-	CASSVSPGARAEAFF	TGTGCCAGCAGTGTCTCCCCAGGGGCGCGGGCTGAAGCTTTCTTT
-	14	TRBV4-1	TRBJ1-2	few	CASSQVGPEDGYTF	TGCGCCAGCAGCCAAGTTGGCCCAGAGGATGGCTACACCTTC
-	10	TRBV28	TRBJ2-7	-	CASGQYEQYF	TGTGCCAGCGGCCAATACGAGCAGTACTTC
-	11	TRBV29-1	TRBJ1-2	-	CSARTVDGYTF	TGCAGCGCTCGGACAGTTGATGGCTACACCTTC
TRBD1	15	TRBV7-3	TRBJ1-6	-	CASSLQGARSSPLHF	TGTGCCAGCAGCTTACAGGGGGCGCGGAGTTCACCCCTCCACTTT
-	12	TRBV2	TRBJ1-2	-	CASSVADYGYTF	TGTGCCAGCAGTGTGGCAGATTATGGCTACACCTTC
-	16	TRBV7-8	TRBJ2-5	-	CASSPSRGQNQETQYF	TGTGCCAGCAGCCCATCAAGAGGACAGAACCAAGAGACCCAGTACTTC
-	13	TRBV5-4	TRBJ1-2	-	CASSDMTEYGYTF	TGTGCCAGCAGCGACATGACAGAGTATGGCTACACCTTC
TRBD1	14	TRBV5-1	TRBJ1-2	-	CASSPGQGLNGYTF	TGCGCCAGCAGCCCGGGACAGGGGCTGAATGGCTACACCTTC
TRBD1	15	TRBV7-9	TRBJ1-4	-	CASSLGQGSGEKLFF	TGTGCCAGCAGCTTAGGACAGGGGAGTGGAGAAAAACTGTTTTTT
-	12	TRBV6-5	TRBJ2-3	-	CAAARYTDTQYF	TGTGCCGCGGCCCGTTACACAGATACGCAGTATTTT
-	14	TRBV6-5	TRBJ1-3	-	CASSYGSEGNTIYF	TGTGCCAGCAGTTACGGGAGTGAAGGAAACACCATATATTTT
-	15	TRBV18	TRBJ1-1	-	CASSPAADRRTEAFF	TGTGCCAGCTCACCTGCCGCGGATCGAAGGACTGAAGCTTTCTTT
-	14	TRBV6-5	TRBJ1-2	-	CASSYSGSGGGYTF	TGTGCCAGCAGTTACAGTGGCTCAGGAGGGGGCTACACCTTC
-	13	TRBV27	TRBJ2-3	-	CASSFREGDTQYF	TGTGCCAGCAGTTTTAGAGAGGGAGATACGCAGTATTTT
-	14	TRBV6-6	TRBJ1-5	-	CASSQQNLNQPQHF	TGTGCCAGCAGTCAACAGAACCTGAATCAGCCCCAGCATTTT
-	12	TRBV19	TRBJ1-5	-	CASSLPNQPQHF	TGTGCCAGTAGTCTTCCCAATCAGCCCCAGCATTTT
-	13	TRBV5-6	TRBJ2-5	-	CASSPGLQETQYF	TGTGCCAGCAGCCCCGGACTTCAAGAGACCCAGTACTTC
-	14	TRBV7-9	TRBJ1-4	once	CASSWGQLNEKLFF	TGTGCCAGCAGCTGGGGCCAACTTAATGAAAAACTGTTTTTT
-	11	TRBV30	TRBJ1-2	-	CAWNRENGYTF	TGTGCCTGGAATAGGGAGAATGGCTACACCTTC
TRBD1	14	TRBV6-5	TRBJ1-2	once	CASTRQGTNYGYTF	TGTGCCAGCACTCGACAGGGGACGAACTATGGCTACACCTTC